One sample yielded the 20 T cell receptor beta chains listed below, sequenced in a study of CD8+CD57+ T cells in acquired aplastic anemia. It was patients with CD8+CD57+ cell expansion by flow cytometry who were chosen for sequencing. Researchers used genomic DNA as the template to profile TCR beta VDJ and CDR3. TCRdb recomputed calls from the reads with MiXCR, one row per CDR3 protein. The top ten clones hold around a tenth of a sample with some 200,000 distinct CDR3 sequences, around 47% of them seen once. Material for sequencing was sorted CD4+, CD8+, or CD8+CD57+ T cells (not recorded which) from PBMCs. The receptors were sampled from a human donor with aplastic anemia.

In regard to this clonotype: One end of the junction is discordant with germline, which a read error may explain. This chain links TRBV24-1 with TRBJ2-1; a possible D gene is TRBD2 (6 bases). The CDR3 has 14 amino acids. Germline-derived CDR1 and CDR2 are KGHDR and SFDVKD. Here the CDR3 reads CASSYGGISYEQFF. As DNA, the CDR3 is TGTGCCAGCAGTTACGGGGGTATCTCCTACGAGCAGTTCTTC.

A word on this clonotype: A junction boundary mismatches the germline segment, possibly from a read error. The V and J genes are TRBV6-4 and TRBJ2-2; D may be TRBD2 (6 bases). The CDR3 covers 15 residues. Germline V gene lookup returns CDR1 MRHNA and CDR2 SNTAGT. The CDR3 nucleotides are TGTGCCAACAGTGAACGACTAGAGAACACCGGGGAGCTGTTTTTT. It encodes CANSERLENTGELFF.

In this sample, this clonotype turned up a few times. The chain carries TRBV15 and TRBJ1-1; D is perhaps TRBD1 (5 bases). The CDR3 extends over 14 amino acids. Trimming shortened V by 0 bases and J by 7 bases, and 12 bases separated the two germline ends. The germline CDR1 and CDR2 sequences are LNHNV and YYDKDF (reference sequence). As DNA, the CDR3 is TGTGCCACCAGCAGAGATAACGGGAGGGGTGAAGCTTTCTTT. This translates into CATSRDNGRGEAFF.

This clonotype was observed once. This chain joins TRBV10-1 and TRBJ2-3; D possibly corresponds to TRBD1 (8 bases). V was shortened by 10 bases and J by 1 base, with 24 bases between the two germline ends. The V gene's germline CDR1 is WNHNN and CDR2 SYGVQD (reference sequence). CDR3 length: 17 residues. The CDR3 nucleotides read TGCGCCATCCCGTTCTCAATACAGGGGGGGGGCACAGATACGCAGTATTTT. Protein sequence: CAIPFSIQGGGTDTQYF.

The chain links TRBV14 to TRBJ2-7; 10 bases align to TRBD1. The length of the CDR3 is 16 residues. Germline V CDR1 and CDR2: SGHDN, FVKESK. Trimming removed 1 base from V and 2 bases from J; junction bases left unmatched: 5. The CDR3 region is CASSQGLGQGAYEQYF. CDR3 DNA: TGTGCCAGCAGCCAAGGTCTCGGACAGGGGGCCTACGAGCAGTACTTC. Full variable domain (remainder filled in from reference TRBV14 and TRBJ2-7): EAGVTQFPSHSVIEKGQTVTLRCDPISGHDNLYWYRRVMGKEIKFLLHFVKESKQDESGMPNNRFLAERTGGTYSTLKVQPAELEDSGVYFCASSQGLGQGAYEQYFGPGTRLTVT.

The V call is TRBV29-1, the J call TRBJ2-2, with D possibly called TRBD1 or TRBD2 (5 bases each). CDR1 is SQVTM, CDR2 ANQGSEA, per germline. The CDR3 is made up of 11 amino acids. The V end lost 4 bases, the J end lost 5 bases, and 5 bases lay between the germline ends. The CDR3 DNA reads as TGCAGCGTTGGGGGGACCGGGGAGCTGTTTTTT. It is translated as CSVGGTGELFF.

This clonotype was found many times. CDR3 sequence: CAVRENYGYTF. The CDR3 DNA follows: TGTGCCGTTCGGGAAAACTATGGCTACACCTTC. The chain joins TRBV12-3 or TRBV12-4 to TRBJ1-2, with unresolved D. Trimming took off 11 bases at V and 2 bases at J, with 9 bases between the two ends. The CDR3 has 11 amino acids.

The CDR3 reads CASSEDLRLAGEDTQYF. Here the CDR3 DNA reads TGTGCCAGCAGTGAAGACTTGAGACTAGCGGGAGAAGATACGCAGTATTTT. The V call is TRBV2, the J call TRBJ2-3, with 12 bases lining up with TRBD2. This CDR3 has 17 amino acids. Germline V gene sequence: CDR1 SNHLY, CDR2 FYNNEI. After removal of 1 base from V and 5 bases from J, the junction contained 7 bases not matched to a gene.

The chain links TRBV6-1 to TRBJ1-2; 10 bases are shared with TRBD1. The CDR3 length is 14 residues. Germline V gene data show CDR1 as MNHNS and CDR2 as SASEGT. V was clipped by 6 bases and J by 6 bases; unmatched bases: 7. CDR3 sequence (DNA): TGTGCCAGCAGACGGGACAGGGGAAGTAATGGCTACACCTTC. As protein: CASRRDRGSNGYTF.

J is TRBJ1-1 and V is TRBV5-1; TRBD1 agrees at 7 bases. The germline gives CDR1 SGHRS, CDR2 YFSETQ. V dropped 4 bases and J dropped 6; count of bases not matched to a gene: 6. The length of the CDR3 is 13 residues. The CDR3 bases are TGCGCCAGCAGCAATCAGGGGGTACCTGAAGCTTTCTTT. Translating it yields CASSNQGVPEAFF.

The chain uses TRBV25-1 and TRBJ2-1; D remains ambiguous. Trimming took off 7 bases at V and 6 bases at J, with 10 bases between the two ends. The CDR3 extends over 12 amino acids. Germline CDR1 reads MGHDK; CDR2 reads SYGVNS. The CDR3 DNA reads TGTGCCAGCAAAGGGTTGGTCAATGAGCAGTTCTTC. It yields the protein CASKGLVNEQFF.

The genes are TRBV2 and TRBJ2-3, with 11 bases that match TRBD1. This CDR3 spans 15 amino acids. Trimming took 9 bases from V and 1 from J; bases not matched to a gene: 6. Germline CDR1 reads SNHLY; CDR2 reads FYNNEI. The DNA of the CDR3 is TGTGCCAGTTCTGGACAGGGGGCAGGCACAGATACGCAGTATTTT. Protein sequence: CASSGQGAGTDTQYF.

This clonotype was observed a few times. V gene TRBV2 combines with J gene TRBJ1-6, with D tentatively TRBD1 (5 bases). Germline loops: CDR1 SNHLY, CDR2 FYNNEI. The CDR3 covers 14 residues. Trimming removed 8 bases from V and 5 bases from J, with 13 bases in between. In nucleotides, the CDR3 is TGTGCCAGCCGAAAACAGGTTGATAATTCACCCCTCCACTTT. Its translation is CASRKQVDNSPLHF.

Comments on this clonotype: This could be a read error, since a much larger clone is one nucleotide away. V gene TRBV5-1 combines with J gene TRBJ1-2; no firm D call. CDR3 length equals 14 residues. From germline, CDR1 is SGHRS and CDR2 YFSETQ. The CDR3 is CASSLSVANYDYTF. DNA for the CDR3: TGCGCCAGCAGCTTGTCAGTAGCTAACTATGACTACACCTTC.

In this sample, this clonotype turned up many times. This rearrangement joins TRBV7-4 to TRBJ1-5, with D possibly TRBD1 on 5 matching bases. CDR1 is SGHVT and CDR2 is SQSDAQ in the germline V gene. The CDR3 totals 19 residues. Trimming shortened V by 6 bases and J by 2 bases, and 26 bases separated the two germline ends. The CDR3 loop is CASRYHRVGVQEGNQPQHF. CDR3 in DNA: TGTGCCAGCAGGTATCACCGGGTGGGGGTTCAAGAGGGCAATCAGCCCCAGCATTTT.

This clonotype was seen at least ten times. V is TRBV30 and J is TRBJ1-1, with D tentatively TRBD1 (5 bases). Germline V gene lookup returns CDR1 GTSNPN and CDR2 SVGIG (reference sequence). V lost 2 bases and J lost 7, with 8 bases in between. CDR3 length equals 11 residues. The CDR3 DNA follows: TGTGCCTGGAGTCAGGGCATTGAAGCTTTCTTT. Translating it yields CAWSQGIEAFF. The complete variable domain, with remaining parts taken from reference TRBV30 and TRBJ1-1, reads SQTIHQWPATLVQPVGSPLSLECTVEGTSNPNLYWYRQAAGRGLQLLFYSVGIGQISSEVPQNLSASRPQDRQFILSSKKLLLSDSGFYLCAWSQGIEAFFGQGTRLTVV.

This chain links TRBV6-5 with TRBJ1-5; 10 bases align to TRBD1. The germline CDR1 and CDR2 sequences are MNHEY and SVGAGI. The trim removed 4 bases at V and 7 bases at J, leaving 10 bases unmatched. The CDR3 runs 16 residues. As DNA, the CDR3 is TGTGCCAGCAGTTCATCCGGGACAGGGGTCGGCCAGCCCCAGCATTTT. This sequence encodes CASSSSGTGVGQPQHF.

This clonotype was recorded at least ten times. The chain combines TRBV14 with TRBJ2-7, with D tentatively TRBD1 or TRBD2 (5 bases each). V was cut by 4 bases and J by 8 bases, with 24 bases left in between. The CDR3 has 16 residues. The germline V gene encodes CDR1 SGHDN and CDR2 FVKESK. This CDR3 is CASSRAGTLQPQQQYF. CDR3 DNA sequence: TGTGCCAGCAGCCGAGCCGGGACGCTCCAACCTCAGCAGCAGTACTTC.

The chain carries TRBV27 and TRBJ2-2; D is uncertain. Germline CDR1 and CDR2: MNHEY and SMNVEV (reference sequence). There are 14 residues in the CDR3. Trimming took 5 bases from V and 1 from J, leaving 8 bases between them. The CDR3 spells CASSPLVNTGELFF. The CDR3 DNA follows: TGTGCCAGCAGTCCCCTGGTGAACACCGGGGAGCTGTTTTTT.

In its sample, this clonotype was seen a few times. CDR3: CATSDLRGFGQYF. The CDR3 region has the DNA TGTGCCACCAGTGACCTAAGGGGCTTTGGGCAGTACTTC. This chain links TRBV24-1 with TRBJ2-7, with D perhaps matching TRBD1 (5 bases). The CDR3 spans 13 residues. Germline values: CDR1 KGHDR, CDR2 SFDVKD. With 4 bases removed from V and 9 bases from J, the gap between germline ends came to 15 bases.